The source of this T cell receptor (beta chain) is a study of T cell changes during pregnancy in multiple sclerosis. Looked up from germline, CDR1 is MRHNA and CDR2 is SNTAGT. Trimming removed 5 bases from V and 7 bases from J, with 15 bases in between. The CDR3 is made up of 15 amino acids. The repertoire was sequenced with immunoSEQ multiplex PCR; TCRdb's copy has only in-frame clones and lacks some. The sample consists of about 30,000 clones, 90% of them appearing once. This material consisted of CD4+ T cells from peripheral blood mononuclear cells, taken in the second trimester of pregnancy. The sequence was collected from a female donor in good health, enrolled as a control in a pregnancy study. V gene TRBV6-4 combines with J gene TRBJ1-6; D may be TRBD1 (5 bases). In DNA form, the CDR3 reads TGTGCCAGCAGTACGACTACGGGGGGAAATTCACCCCTCCACTTT. Protein: CASSTTTGGNSPLHF.